This TCR beta chain derives from a study of T cell changes during pregnancy in multiple sclerosis. The CDR3 is made up of 13 amino acids. Trimming removed 3 bases from V and 7 bases from J, with 10 bases in between. CDR1 and CDR2 (germline): SGHRS, YFSETQ. Clones were read by immunoSEQ multiplex PCR, and TCRdb kept only the in-frame ones, dropping some. In the table there are approximately 100,000 clones, about 90% of which are singletons. The gene calls are TRBV5-1 and TRBJ2-2; D gene uncertain. This TCR was sampled from a female donor with multiple sclerosis, enrolled in a pregnancy study. The source material was peripheral blood, sampled before pregnancy. The CDR3 bases are TGCGCCAGCAGCTGGGCCGTCGGCGGGGAGCTGTTTTTT. Translated, it gives CASSWAVGGELFF.